Detailed here is one T cell receptor (beta chain). The antigen is undetermined. Per the germline V gene, CDR1 is MNHEY and CDR2 is SVGAGI. V lost 11 bases to trimming and J lost 7 bases; unmatched junction nucleotides: 12. CDR3 size: 14 residues. The sample belongs to a study of T cell responses to AZD1222 COVID-19 vaccine. Overall study findings and caveats: Repertoires in all cases were sampled only once the peak T cell response had passed.

Assay used: immunoSEQ multiplex PCR; TCRdb lists only in-frame clones, some missing. The sample holds 170,000 or so clones, approximately 93% seen once. This sample comprised peripheral blood, obtained on day 0 of AZD1222 vaccination. This clonotype was sampled from an adult in good health. The chain uses TRBV6-5 and TRBJ1-3; 9 nucleotides line up with TRBD1. DNA of the CDR3: TGTGCCTGCTTCGGGACAGGGTGGCGTAACACCATATATTTT. Amino acid sequence: CACFGTGWRNTIYF.